The 24 T cell receptor beta chains below were found in one sample sequenced in a study of T-cell reconstitution after alpha-beta-depleted transplantation in children (dated by TCRdb to the mid-2010s). Receptor amplification or capture employed PCR. TCRdb names Illumina HiSeq 2500 as the instrument used. Molecular barcoding was employed in the preparation of TCR libraries, with unique molecular identifiers being used to normalize TCRbeta repertoire quantification. TCRdb handled the public reads itself, with Q25 trimming in fastp and clone calling in MiXCR, and kept productive beta chains. Merged by CDR3 protein, the rows form single entries marked with the most common genes and DNA. For this sample the table gives a few hundred thousand distinct CDR3 sequences, of which roughly 21% were detected only once. The top ten clones comprise around 3.9% of the sample. Source: PBMCs from the stem cell graft donor, taken from the stem cell graft. The source of these receptors is a human donor who donated a stem cell graft to a child with acute myeloid leukemia.

This chain links TRBV12-3 or TRBV12-4 with TRBJ2-3, with a weak D call TRBD1 (7 bases). CDR3 length: 15 amino acids. Trimming shortened V by 8 bases and J by 6 bases, and 21 bases separated the two germline ends. CDR3 in amino acids: CASQRTGLNLDTQYF. The CDR3, as DNA: TGTGCCAGCCAGCGGACAGGACTAAATCTTGATACGCAGTATTTT.

This clonotype was seen more than once but under ten times. The CDR3 region has the DNA TGTGCCAGCAGTGGCACAGAGACAGACAATGAGCAGTTCTTC. Its translation: CASSGTETDNEQFF. The chain has TRBV25-1 and TRBJ2-1; tentatively, D is TRBD1 (5 bases). This CDR3 spans 14 amino acids. The germline gives CDR1 MGHDK, CDR2 SYGVNS. Trimming stripped 4 bases from V and 5 bases from J, with 12 bases between.

This clonotype was seen just once. This sequence joins TRBV20-1 and TRBJ1-1; a possible D gene is TRBD1 (5 bases). V lost 2 bases, J lost 2 bases, and 12 bases lay in between. In germline, CDR1 is DFQATT, CDR2 SNEGSKA (reference sequence). The CDR3 is 14 residues long. DNA of the CDR3: TGCAGTGCTAGAAGGGGCAGGACTAACACTGAAGCTTTCTTT. Its translation is CSARRGRTNTEAFF.

This clonotype was recorded many times. The rearrangement joins TRBV5-1 to TRBJ2-6; D ambiguous. Trimming cost V 4 bases and J 0 bases, with 11 bases left between them. Germline CDR1 SGHRS, CDR2 YFSETQ. The CDR3 runs to 16 residues. The CDR3 here is CASSEPLSSGANVLTF. For the CDR3, the DNA is TGCGCCAGCAGCGAGCCTTTGAGCTCTGGGGCCAACGTCCTGACTTTC.

The V and J genes are TRBV12-3 or TRBV12-4 and TRBJ2-3, with no clear D. The CDR3 length is 12 residues. V was cut by 2 bases and J by 5 bases, with 5 bases left in between. The CDR3 DNA reads TGTGCCAGCAGTTTACCCAGAGATACGCAGTATTTT. It encodes CASSLPRDTQYF.

The rearrangement links TRBV10-3 to TRBJ2-5, with D possibly TRBD1 on 5 matching bases. The CDR3 has 13 amino acids. Germline assignment: CDR1 ENHRY and CDR2 SYGVKD. V was trimmed by 8 bases and J by 2 bases, leaving 12 bases between them. CDR3 protein: CAIRAGQQETQYF. Written as DNA, the CDR3 is TGTGCCATCCGGGCAGGGCAGCAAGAGACCCAGTACTTC.

This clonotype was seen a few times. The chain is built from TRBV19 and TRBJ2-7; 11 positions agree with TRBD2. V dropped 6 bases and J dropped 2; count of bases not matched to a gene: 3. This CDR3 has 14 residues. Germline V lookup: CDR1 LNHDA, CDR2 SQIVND (reference sequence). CDR3 DNA sequence: TGTGCCAGTAGGCCACTAGCGGGGGCCTACGAGCAGTACTTC. Protein: CASRPLAGAYEQYF.

The sample holds a few counts of this clonotype. Here the CDR3 DNA reads TGTGCCAGCGCGGGTTTGGGCGACGAGGCGAACATTCAGTACTTC. Translating gives CASAGLGDEANIQYF. The V call is TRBV25-1, the J call TRBJ2-4; tentative D call: TRBD2 (5 bases). Trimming shortened V by 8 bases and J by 7 bases, and 21 bases separated the two germline ends. The V gene's germline CDR1 is MGHDK and CDR2 SYGVNS. The CDR3 has 15 amino acids.

For the CDR3, the DNA is TGCAGTGCTGTGACCGTAACAGGGAACTACGAGCAGTACTTC. Its protein product is CSAVTVTGNYEQYF. The chain has TRBV20-1 and TRBJ2-7; possible D gene TRBD1, 6 bases. In germline, CDR1 is DFQATT, CDR2 SNEGSKA (reference sequence). Between the trimmed V and J ends, which lost 5 bases and 3 bases, there was a span of 17 bases. CDR3 length: 14 amino acids.

This clonotype was seen more than once but under ten times. The V and J genes are TRBV15 and TRBJ2-4; TRBD2 might be the D (6 bases). The CDR3 totals 15 residues. Trimming removed 0 bases at V and 7 bases at J, with 13 bases between. In germline, CDR1 is LNHNV, CDR2 YYDKDF (reference sequence). The CDR3 region has the DNA TGTGCCACCAGCAGAGATCTCGGGACTCTGAACATTCAGTACTTC. It translates to CATSRDLGTLNIQYF. Variable domain in full (rest from reference TRBV15 and TRBJ2-4): DAMVIQNPRYQVTQFGKPVTLSCSQTLNHNVMYWYQQKSSQAPKLLFHYYDKDFNNEADTPDNFQSRRPNTSFCFLDIRSPGLGDTAMYLCATSRDLGTLNIQYFGAGTRLSVL.

This clonotype was recorded a few times. The chain has TRBV7-2 and TRBJ1-2; 10 nucleotides agree with TRBD1. Trimming at V came to 3 bases and at J to 2 bases, leaving 6 bases not matched to a gene. CDR3 length equals 16 residues. The germline V gene encodes CDR1 SGHTA and CDR2 FQGNSA. The CDR3 sequence is CASSLEGQGINYGYTF. DNA for the CDR3: TGTGCCAGCAGCTTGGAGGGACAGGGGATAAACTATGGCTACACCTTC. The full variable domain, with the rest looked up from reference TRBV7-2 and TRBJ1-2, is GAGVSQSPSNKVTEKGKDVELRCDPISGHTALYWYRQSLGQGLEFLIYFQGNSAPDKSGLPSDRFSAERTGGSVSTLTIQRTQQEDSAVYLCASSLEGQGINYGYTFGSGTRLTVV.

The chain couples TRBV28 to TRBJ2-7, with D possibly matching TRBD1 (5 bases). CDR3 length: 12 amino acids. V lost 4 bases and J lost 5, with 9 bases in between. CDR1 MDHEN and CDR2 SYDVKM come from the germline V gene. For the CDR3, the DNA is TGTGCCAGCAGTTACAGGACCCACGAGCAGTACTTC. Its translation is CASSYRTHEQYF.

This clonotype was counted many times. This chain uses TRBV10-3 with TRBJ2-1; D remains ambiguous. The CDR3 runs to 12 residues. V lost 2 bases and J lost 6, with 5 bases in between. The germline gives CDR1 ENHRY, CDR2 SYGVKD. The CDR3 bases are TGTGCCATCAGTGAGATTGGCAATGAGCAGTTCTTC. This sequence encodes CAISEIGNEQFF.

In this sample, this clonotype turned up a few times. V usage is TRBV13 and J usage is TRBJ2-3, with 10 bases aligning to TRBD2. CDR1 is PRHDT, CDR2 FYEKMQ, per germline (reference sequence). The CDR3 totals 16 residues. The V gene end was trimmed by 5 bases and the J gene end by 2 bases; junction bases not matched to a gene: 7. The chain's CDR3 is CASSTRTSGFTDTQYF. CDR3 bases: TGTGCCAGCAGCACCCGGACTAGCGGATTCACAGATACGCAGTATTTT.

This clonotype was counted ten times or more. The CDR3 region is CSDQEATNEKLFF. CDR3 DNA: TGCAGCGATCAGGAAGCAACTAATGAAAAACTGTTTTTT. V and J are TRBV29-1 and TRBJ1-4; D is uncertain. Per germline, CDR1 SQVTM and CDR2 ANQGSEA. Trimming left V 7 bases short and J 0 bases short, with 9 bases between. This CDR3 has 13 amino acids.

V usage is TRBV12-3 or TRBV12-4 and J usage is TRBJ2-5; D unclear. Trimming removed 1 base from V and 1 base from J, with 4 bases in between. This CDR3 has 13 amino acids. The CDR3 here is CASSLDAQETQYF. CDR3 nucleotides: TGTGCCAGCAGTTTAGACGCCCAAGAGACCCAGTACTTC.

This clonotype was counted many times. The chain couples TRBV12-3 or TRBV12-4 to TRBJ2-1; 8 nucleotides agree with TRBD2. The CDR3 extends over 17 amino acids. V shed 5 bases and J 0 bases; nucleotides not matched to a gene: 9. This CDR3 is CASSPRASGSSYNEQFF. The CDR3 DNA follows: TGTGCCAGCAGTCCTCGGGCTAGCGGGTCCTCCTACAATGAGCAGTTCTTC.

This clonotype was seen repeatedly, ten times or more. The chain's CDR3 is CSVYGRRGDEQFF. As DNA, the CDR3 is TGCAGCGTTTACGGGAGGCGAGGGGATGAGCAGTTCTTC. The V call is TRBV29-1, the J call TRBJ2-1, with 7 positions matching TRBD2. With 5 bases clipped from V and 8 bases from J, the junction kept 9 bases outside the gene matches. Looked up from germline, CDR1 is SQVTM and CDR2 is ANQGSEA. The CDR3 extends over 13 amino acids.

This clonotype has at least ten counts. The chain carries TRBV12-3 or TRBV12-4 and TRBJ2-7; D gene unclear. Trimming took 5 bases from V and 2 from J, leaving 10 bases between them. The CDR3 sequence is 13 residues long. The CDR3 sequence: CASSHPGPYEQYF. DNA of the CDR3: TGTGCCAGCAGTCATCCGGGCCCCTACGAGCAGTACTTC.

The chain recombines TRBV20-1 with TRBJ2-7; the match to TRBD1 covers 7 bases. CDR3 length: 12 residues. The germline gives CDR1 DFQATT, CDR2 SNEGSKA (reference sequence). The ends lost 3 bases at V and 6 bases at J; junction bases unmatched: 5. This CDR3 is CSASEGAPEQYF. CDR3 in DNA: TGCAGTGCTAGCGAGGGGGCTCCCGAGCAGTACTTC.

The V gene is TRBV12-3 or TRBV12-4, the J gene TRBJ1-1, with D maybe TRBD1 (5 bases). The CDR3 is made up of 15 amino acids. Trimming took off 3 bases at V and 0 bases at J, with 11 bases between the two ends. CDR3 sequence: CASSLQGGMNTEAFF. In DNA, the CDR3 is TGTGCCAGCAGTTTGCAGGGAGGGATGAACACTGAAGCTTTCTTT.

This clonotype was seen a few times. J is TRBJ2-7 and V is TRBV10-3; D unclear. Trimming shortened V by 2 bases and J by 2 bases, and 7 bases separated the two germline ends. Germline assignment: CDR1 ENHRY and CDR2 SYGVKD. The CDR3 runs to 13 residues. CDR3: CAISERQPYEQYF. CDR3 nucleotide sequence: TGTGCCATCAGTGAGAGGCAGCCCTACGAGCAGTACTTC.

The chain combines TRBV6-5 with TRBJ2-1; 13 bases line up with TRBD2. CDR3 length: 15 residues. Germline-derived CDR1 and CDR2 are MNHEY and SVGAGI. Trimming removed 0 bases from V and 10 bases from J; junction bases left unmatched: 3. As DNA, the CDR3 is TGTGCCAGCAGTTACTCGACTAGCGGGAGGTACGAGCAGTTCTTC. The encoded protein is CASSYSTSGRYEQFF.

This clonotype turned up a few times. V usage is TRBV4-2 and J usage is TRBJ2-7, with a tentative D call TRBD2 (5 bases). V lost 0 bases and J lost 0, with 15 bases in between. CDR1 LGHNA and CDR2 YNFKEQ come from the germline V gene. CDR3 size: 17 residues. The CDR3 loop is CASSQDLGRTPSYEQYF. CDR3 coding DNA: TGTGCCAGCAGCCAAGATCTTGGACGGACTCCCTCCTACGAGCAGTACTTC.